Shown below are 29 T cell receptor beta chains from a single sample sequenced in a study of shared clonotypes between healthy human individuals. Sequencing used immunoSEQ multiplex PCR; TCRdb keeps in-frame clones, though not all of them. The table records some 2,400,000 clones, about 94% of them present only once. The sample comprised naive CD4+ T cells sorted from blood. The sample's subset: CD45RA+ positively selected. These receptor sequences come from a man aged 18 to 29 in good health.

CDR3 in DNA: TGTGCCAGCAGCCCGAGACTGGGGGCGGGCCACAATGAGCAGTTCTTC. It specifies CASSPRLGAGHNEQFF. The chain combines TRBV4-2 with TRBJ2-1; TRBD1 is a possible D gene (6 bases). The V and J ends lost 4 bases and 5 bases respectively, with 18 bases between them. This CDR3 is built from 16 residues. Looked up from germline, CDR1 is LGHNA and CDR2 is YNFKEQ.

The chain recombines TRBV10-1 with TRBJ2-7; possibly TRBD1 for D (6 bases). The CDR3 runs 16 residues. The germline V gene encodes CDR1 WNHNN and CDR2 SYGVQD (reference sequence). Trimming removed 7 bases at V and 1 base at J, with 20 bases between. The CDR3 region has the DNA TGCGCCAGCATGACAAACCGGGACACCTCATCCTACGAGCAGTACTTC. Amino acids: CASMTNRDTSSYEQYF.

V usage is TRBV5-1 and J usage is TRBJ2-7; 13 positions agree with TRBD2. This CDR3 is 15 amino acids long. Germline V gene lookup returns CDR1 SGHRS and CDR2 YFSETQ. The V segment lost 1 base and the J segment 7 bases; nucleotides outside the gene matches: 5. The CDR3 reads CASSLRTSGSVEQYF. The CDR3 nucleotides read TGCGCCAGCAGCTTGCGGACTAGCGGGAGCGTGGAGCAGTACTTC.

The rearrangement links TRBV19 to TRBJ1-6; 11 bases fit TRBD1. The CDR3 runs 14 residues. Germline V gene data show CDR1 as LNHDA and CDR2 as SQIVND (reference sequence). J was trimmed by 8 bases and V by 5 bases; bases with no gene match: 2. The CDR3 DNA is TGTGCCAGTAGTGTGGACAGGGGGCATTCACCCCTCCACTTT. It translates to CASSVDRGHSPLHF.

The chain joins TRBV27 to TRBJ2-7, with D unclear. Germline lookup yields CDR1 MNHEY and CDR2 SMNVEV (reference sequence). V dropped 2 bases and J dropped 0 bases, with 14 bases sitting between them. The CDR3 contains 16 residues. CDR3 loop: CASSLKVLPGSYEQYF. CDR3 sequence (DNA): TGTGCCAGCAGTTTAAAGGTATTGCCTGGCTCCTACGAGCAGTACTTC.

The chain combines TRBV19 with TRBJ2-7; D call uncertain. The length of the CDR3 is 14 residues. Germline assignment: CDR1 LNHDA and CDR2 SQIVND (reference sequence). V shed 5 bases and J shed 0 bases, with 11 bases lying between them. CDR3 sequence (DNA): TGTGCCAGTAGTCAAGGACCCAACTCCTACGAGCAGTACTTC. This sequence encodes CASSQGPNSYEQYF.

In this sample, this clone turned up once. The V call is TRBV11-3, the J call TRBJ2-4; D possibly corresponds to TRBD2 (6 bases). The germline V and J ends were trimmed by 5 bases and 9 bases, with 14 bases remaining between them. Germline V lookup: CDR1 SGHNT, CDR2 YENEEA. This CDR3 comprises 13 residues. The CDR3 sequence is CASSISGEGIQYF. DNA for the CDR3: TGTGCCAGCAGCATTTCGGGAGAGGGCATTCAGTACTTC.

This clone was detected only once. The chain carries TRBV5-4 and TRBJ2-5, with a weak D call TRBD2 (6 bases). V lost 3 bases, J lost 2 bases, and 17 bases lay in between. Germline lookup yields CDR1 SGHNT and CDR2 YYREEE (reference sequence). The CDR3 has 16 amino acids. The CDR3 is CASSSSYAGSQETQYF. CDR3 nucleotide sequence: TGTGCCAGCAGCTCCAGTTATGCGGGGAGTCAAGAGACCCAGTACTTC.

This chain connects TRBV6-6 to TRBJ2-5; D may be TRBD1 (6 bases). The V gene lost 5 bases and the J gene lost 5 bases, with 12 bases spanning the gap. Germline-derived CDR1 and CDR2 are MNHNY and SVGAGI (reference sequence). The CDR3 loop spans 13 amino acids. CDR3 amino acids: CASSEMRGETQYF. The CDR3 nucleotides are TGTGCCAGCAGTGAGATGAGGGGGGAGACCCAGTACTTC.

A few counts support this clone. J is TRBJ1-5 and V is TRBV11-2; D perhaps matches TRBD1 (6 bases). Trimming shortened V by 1 base and J by 5 bases, and 9 bases separated the two germline ends. CDR1 and CDR2 (germline): SGHAT, FQNNGV. This CDR3 has 14 amino acids. CDR3 protein: CASSLGAGDQPQHF. Here the CDR3 DNA reads TGTGCCAGCAGCTTAGGGGCAGGGGATCAGCCCCAGCATTTT.

This sequence joins TRBV28 and TRBJ2-1; possibly TRBD2 for D (6 bases). Trimming stripped 6 bases from V and 0 bases from J, with 15 bases between. CDR1 is MDHEN, CDR2 SYDVKM, per germline. This CDR3 comprises 16 residues. The CDR3 sequence is CASSRTSIGSYNEQFF. CDR3 coding DNA: TGTGCCAGCAGCCGCACTAGCATCGGCTCCTACAATGAGCAGTTCTTC.

The J gene is TRBJ1-1, the V gene TRBV2, with unresolved D. The CDR3 loop spans 14 amino acids. V shed 7 bases and J shed 1 base, with 13 bases lying between them. Germline V gives CDR1 SNHLY, CDR2 FYNNEI. The CDR3: CASTLGIGNTEAFF. CDR3 nucleotides: TGTGCCAGCACCCTGGGGATAGGGAACACTGAAGCTTTCTTT.

This clone has only a few counts. Within the sample, other DNA sequences also encode this same CDR3. The rearrangement links TRBV7-9 to TRBJ2-2, with unresolved D. V gave up 0 bases and J gave up 0 bases, with 2 bases separating them. Germline CDR1 and CDR2: SEHNR and FQNEAQ (reference sequence). This CDR3 spans 14 amino acids. Written as DNA, the CDR3 is TGTGCCAGCAGCTTAGCGCCGAACACCGGGGAGCTGTTTTTT. Its protein is CASSLAPNTGELFF.

As regards this clone: This same CDR3 is encoded by further DNA sequences in the sample. The chain employs TRBV18 and TRBJ2-5; D call uncertain. Trimming stripped 0 bases from V and 2 bases from J, with 4 bases between. Germline V gene data show CDR1 as KGHSH and CDR2 as LQKENI. CDR3 length equals 13 residues. The CDR3 DNA sequence: TGTGCCAGCTCACCACCCGAGCAAGAGACCCAGTACTTC. As protein: CASSPPEQETQYF.

In the case of this clone: Other nucleotide sequences in the sample specify the same CDR3. V gene TRBV11-3 combines with J gene TRBJ2-1; D is undetermined. With 1 base removed from V and 0 bases from J, the gap between germline ends came to 7 bases. The germline gives CDR1 SGHNT, CDR2 YENEEA. CDR3 length: 15 residues. The CDR3, as DNA: TGTGCCAGCAGCTTAGGATCTAGCTCCTACAATGAGCAGTTCTTC. Protein sequence: CASSLGSSSYNEQFF.

Note on this clone: The identical CDR3 is also encoded by other nucleotide sequences in the sample. The chain employs TRBV2 and TRBJ1-2; D might be TRBD1 (6 bases). With 6 bases removed from V and 2 bases from J, the gap between germline ends came to 10 bases. This CDR3 spans 13 amino acids. Germline V gives CDR1 SNHLY, CDR2 FYNNEI. Here the CDR3 reads CASSTDRNYGYTF. The CDR3 DNA is TGTGCCAGCAGCACTGACAGGAACTATGGCTACACCTTC.

The table lists this clone with a few counts. The same CDR3 arises from other DNA sequences in this sample as well. The chain is built from TRBV7-9 and TRBJ2-2; no definite D call. The CDR3 length is 13 residues. Trimming removed 0 bases from V and 4 bases from J, with 3 bases in between. CDR1 and CDR2 from the germline V gene are SEHNR and FQNEAQ (reference sequence). CDR3 region: CASSLAGTGELFF. CDR3 in DNA: TGTGCCAGCAGCTTAGCCGGCACCGGGGAGCTGTTTTTT.

This chain links TRBV10-3 with TRBJ1-2; D gene unclear. V dropped 2 bases and J dropped 3 bases, with 13 bases sitting between them. CDR1 is ENHRY and CDR2 is SYGVKD in the germline V gene. The CDR3 extends over 15 amino acids. The chain's CDR3 is CAISEGPSGDYGYTF. The DNA for the CDR3 is TGTGCCATCAGTGAGGGACCGAGTGGTGACTATGGCTACACCTTC.

The chain has TRBV5-6 and TRBJ2-5; the D is unclear. This CDR3 spans 13 amino acids. Trimming cost V 1 base and J 2 bases, with 6 bases left between them. The V gene's germline CDR1 is SGHDT and CDR2 YYEEEE. Here the CDR3 reads CASSLQEQETQYF. The CDR3 nucleotides are TGTGCCAGCAGCTTGCAGGAGCAAGAGACCCAGTACTTC.

This clone was recorded only once. The J gene is TRBJ1-3, the V gene TRBV27; D remains ambiguous. CDR3 size: 16 residues. CDR1 MNHEY and CDR2 SMNVEV come from the germline V gene (reference sequence). V was pared by 5 bases and J by 3 bases, with 17 bases between. The CDR3, as DNA: TGTGCCAGCAGTCCCTACGGTCCACGGGGTGGAAACACCATATATTTT. Translated, it gives CASSPYGPRGGNTIYF.

This clone turned up a few times. CDR3 DNA: TGCGCCAGCAGCAGAACAGAGGCCATCTACGAGCAGTACTTC. This gives the protein CASSRTEAIYEQYF. V usage is TRBV10-1 and J usage is TRBJ2-7; D ambiguous. CDR3 length equals 14 residues. V was pared by 6 bases and J by 3 bases, with 15 bases between. Germline V lookup: CDR1 WNHNN, CDR2 SYGVQD (reference sequence).

The chain employs TRBV13 and TRBJ1-4, with D possibly being TRBD1 (6 bases). Per the germline V gene, CDR1 is PRHDT and CDR2 is FYEKMQ (reference sequence). The CDR3 totals 14 residues. The ends were cut back, 4 bases at V and 6 bases at J, with 12 bases in the middle. DNA of the CDR3: TGTGCCAGCAGCTCACAGGGAGGGTATGAAAAACTGTTTTTT. Encoded protein: CASSSQGGYEKLFF.

As concerns this clone: This sample also contains other DNA sequences that code for the same CDR3. J is TRBJ1-1 and V is TRBV18, with D uncertain. The CDR3 sequence is 14 residues long. The V gene lost 1 base and the J gene lost 0 bases, with 6 bases spanning the gap. Germline V lookup: CDR1 KGHSH, CDR2 LQKENI. CDR3 loop: CASSPLAVNTEAFF. The CDR3 DNA sequence: TGTGCCAGCTCACCACTTGCAGTGAACACTGAAGCTTTCTTT.

The CDR3 sequence is CAISEGFDEQFF. In nucleotides, the CDR3 is TGTGCCATCAGTGAGGGGTTTGATGAGCAGTTCTTC. V gene TRBV10-3 combines with J gene TRBJ2-1, with D unclear. V lost 2 bases, J lost 8 bases, and 7 bases lay in between. The germline gives CDR1 ENHRY, CDR2 SYGVKD. CDR3 length: 12 residues.

The chain couples TRBV5-4 to TRBJ1-3; no clear D gene. CDR3 length: 16 amino acids. Germline assignment: CDR1 SGHNT and CDR2 YYREEE (reference sequence). V lost 1 base to trimming and J lost 0 bases, with 11 bases between them. The CDR3 DNA follows: TGTGCCAGCAGCTTGACTTCTAGCACCTCTGGAAACACCATATATTTT. Its protein product is CASSLTSSTSGNTIYF.

The chain combines TRBV5-1 with TRBJ2-5, with a tentative D call TRBD2 (6 bases). The CDR3 spans 16 residues. Germline V gene sequence: CDR1 SGHRS, CDR2 YFSETQ. The V and J ends lost 0 bases and 0 bases respectively, with 12 bases between them. In nucleotides, the CDR3 is TGCGCCAGCAGCTTGGGGGTCTTAGCGGACCAAGAGACCCAGTACTTC. Translating gives CASSLGVLADQETQYF. Drawing the rest from reference TRBV5-1 and TRBJ2-5, the complete variable domain is KAGVTQTPRYLIKTRGQQVTLSCSPISGHRSVSWYQQTPGQGLQFLFEYFSETQRNKGNFPGRFSGRQFSNSRSEMNVSTLELGDSALYLCASSLGVLADQETQYFGPGTRLLVL.

This clone occurred once. In DNA, the CDR3 is TGTGCCAGCAACCTGCCTAGGGGGACCACAGATACGCAGTATTTT. This encodes CASNLPRGTTDTQYF. The chain uses TRBV5-6 and TRBJ2-3, with D possibly TRBD1 on 6 matching bases. The CDR3 runs to 15 residues. Germline CDR1 SGHDT, CDR2 YYEEEE. V was cut by 6 bases and J by 2 bases, with 16 bases left in between. Looking up the rest from reference TRBV5-6 and TRBJ2-3 gives the full variable domain: DAGVTQSPTHLIKTRGQQVTLRCSPKSGHDTVSWYQQALGQGPQFIFQYYEEEERQRGNFPDRFSGHQFPNYSSELNVNALLLGDSALYLCASNLPRGTTDTQYFGPGTRLTVL.

J is TRBJ1-5 and V is TRBV10-3, with D possibly TRBD1 on 5 matching bases. This CDR3 region has 15 residues. Per the germline V gene, CDR1 is ENHRY and CDR2 is SYGVKD. V was pared by 2 bases and J by 1 base, with 9 bases between. The CDR3 DNA is TGTGCCATCAGTGAGGCGCGGGGGAGCAATCAGCCCCAGCATTTT. Protein: CAISEARGSNQPQHF.

The chain employs TRBV5-8 and TRBJ2-1; the D gene is possibly TRBD1 (5 bases). Trimming took 1 base from V and 16 from J, leaving 6 bases between them. This CDR3 is 9 amino acids long. Germline V gene lookup returns CDR1 SGHTS and CDR2 YDEGEE. The CDR3 region is CASSLQGFF. Here the CDR3 DNA reads TGTGCCAGCAGCTTGCAGGGCTTCTTC.